The 28 T cell receptor beta chains below come from one sample, sequenced in a study of cytomegalovirus exposure and HLA in healthy donors. With 60 Vbeta and 13 Jbeta primers, the PCR was carried out. The assay was immunoSEQ multiplex PCR, and TCRdb's table has in-frame clones only and misses some. The record lists roughly 79,000 clones, of which the ten most abundant hold approximately 4.2%. Material: PBMCs. The receptor source for this set is a man aged 30 to 45 in good health and CMV-seronegative.

The chain couples TRBV9 to TRBJ2-3, with 9 bases aligning to TRBD2. Germline V gene data show CDR1 as SGDLS and CDR2 as YYNGEE. V gave up 0 bases and J gave up 6 bases; unmatched junction bases: 5. This CDR3 has 15 amino acids. The CDR3: CASSVGVAGGDTQYF. CDR3 nucleotides: TGTGCCAGCAGCGTAGGGGTGGCGGGAGGGGATACGCAGTATTTT.

This chain links TRBV6-1 with TRBJ2-1, with TRBD2 as a possible D gene (5 bases). CDR1 MNHNS and CDR2 SASEGT come from the germline V gene. This CDR3 has 12 residues. V was shortened by 3 bases and J by 8 bases, with 8 bases between the two germline ends. The CDR3 sequence: CASSDIGDEQFF. CDR3 sequence (DNA): TGTGCCAGCAGTGACATCGGGGATGAGCAGTTCTTC.

The rearrangement uses TRBV4-2 and TRBJ2-2; D might be TRBD2 (6 bases). Germline V gene sequence: CDR1 LGHNA, CDR2 YNFKEQ. CDR3 length: 16 residues. V was trimmed by 4 bases and J by 5 bases, leaving 17 bases between them. In DNA, the CDR3 is TGTGCCAGCAGCCGACTATCTAGCGAACTGACCGGGGAGCTGTTTTTT. Protein product: CASSRLSSELTGELFF.

The rearrangement uses TRBV5-6 and TRBJ2-3; D possibly corresponds to TRBD2 (5 bases). This CDR3 is built from 14 residues. Looked up from germline, CDR1 is SGHDT and CDR2 is YYEEEE. V dropped 3 bases and J dropped 1 base, with 9 bases sitting between them. The CDR3 loop reads CASSSRTRTDTQYF. CDR3 nucleotide sequence: TGTGCCAGCAGCTCGCGGACTCGCACAGATACGCAGTATTTT.

This rearrangement joins TRBV10-1 to TRBJ2-2, with TRBD1 matching 7 bases. Germline-derived CDR1 and CDR2 are WNHNN and SYGVQD (reference sequence). The CDR3 loop spans 15 amino acids. Trimming cost V 4 bases and J 0 bases; bases outside gene matches: 2. This CDR3 reads CASSGGQSNTGELFF. The DNA of the CDR3 is TGCGCCAGCAGTGGGGGACAGTCGAACACCGGGGAGCTGTTTTTT.

V gene TRBV7-9 combines with J gene TRBJ1-2; 10 positions agree with TRBD1. After removal of 2 bases from V and 0 bases from J, the junction contained 6 bases not matched to a gene. This CDR3 region has 17 residues. The V gene's germline CDR1 is SEHNR and CDR2 FQNEAQ (reference sequence). The CDR3 is CASSLSGQGLANYGYTF. The CDR3 bases are TGTGCCAGCAGCTTATCGGGACAGGGGTTAGCTAACTATGGCTACACCTTC.

The chain joins TRBV6-6 to TRBJ2-7, with D possibly matching TRBD2 (6 bases). The CDR3 is 14 residues long. The V end was cut by 8 bases, the J end by 3 bases, with 17 bases between. In germline, CDR1 is MNHNY, CDR2 SVGAGI (reference sequence). DNA of the CDR3: TGTGCCAGCGGCTTCCGAGCGGGCCTCTACGAGCAGTACTTC. Amino acid sequence: CASGFRAGLYEQYF.

This chain links TRBV4-1 with TRBJ1-6; D is uncertain. V shed 3 bases and J shed 0 bases, with 12 bases lying between them. Germline V CDR1 and CDR2: MGHRA, YSYEKL. The length of the CDR3 is 17 residues. The CDR3 spells CASSHLTVSSYNSPLHF. The CDR3 DNA reads TGCGCCAGCAGCCACCTTACGGTGAGCTCCTATAATTCACCCCTCCACTTT.

This rearrangement joins TRBV19 to TRBJ1-2, with a possible D match to TRBD1 (5 bases). The CDR3 runs 13 residues. Trimming removed 10 bases at V and 2 bases at J, with 14 bases between. Germline V gene lookup returns CDR1 LNHDA and CDR2 SQIVND (reference sequence). The CDR3 sequence is CATPGEGNYGYTF. The CDR3 nucleotides read TGTGCCACTCCGGGGGAAGGGAACTATGGCTACACCTTC.

CDR3 amino acids: CASSVGSGQGSYEQYF. The CDR3 coding sequence is TGTGCCAGCAGCGTAGGGTCGGGACAGGGCTCCTACGAGCAGTACTTC. V and J are TRBV9 and TRBJ2-7, with 9 bases lining up with TRBD1. The CDR3 covers 16 residues. V shed 0 bases, J shed 0 bases, and the junction held 4 bases outside the gene matches. CDR1 SGDLS and CDR2 YYNGEE come from the germline V gene. Based on the CDR3 plus reference TRBV9 and TRBJ2-7, the full variable domain is DSGVTQTPKHLITATGQRVTLRCSPRSGDLSVYWYQQSLDQGLQFLIQYYNGEERAKGNILERFSAQQFPDLHSELNLSSLELGDSALYFCASSVGSGQGSYEQYFGPGTRLTVT.

The CDR3 spells CASSGWASGNTIYF. The CDR3 DNA reads as TGTGCCAGCAGTGGCTGGGCTTCTGGAAACACCATATATTTT. This chain links TRBV6-4 with TRBJ1-3; no reliable D call. V was pared by 4 bases and J by 1 base, with 8 bases between. This CDR3 contains 14 residues. Germline V CDR1 and CDR2: MRHNA, SNTAGT.

The CDR3 DNA reads as TGTGCCAGCAGTTACTCCGAGGGAGGGTACGAGCAGTACTTC. Its protein is CASSYSEGGYEQYF. This chain links TRBV6-6 with TRBJ2-7; TRBD2 matches 7 bases. Germline CDR1 MNHNY, CDR2 SVGAGI (reference sequence). J was trimmed by 4 bases and V by 0 bases; bases with no gene match: 3. This CDR3 region has 14 residues.

The chain employs TRBV30 and TRBJ2-3; 8 bases map to TRBD2. V was pared by 4 bases and J by 0 bases, with 6 bases of the junction left unmatched. This CDR3 comprises 15 residues. Germline V lookup: CDR1 GTSNPN, CDR2 SVGIG (reference sequence). CDR3 amino acids: CAWTTGLASTDTQYF. Here the CDR3 DNA reads TGTGCCTGGACTACTGGACTAGCAAGCACAGATACGCAGTATTTT. The full variable domain, with the rest looked up from reference TRBV30 and TRBJ2-3, is SQTIHQWPATLVQPVGSPLSLECTVEGTSNPNLYWYRQAAGRGLQLLFYSVGIGQISSEVPQNLSASRPQDRQFILSSKKLLLSDSGFYLCAWTTGLASTDTQYFGPGTRLTVL.

The chain uses TRBV29-1 and TRBJ1-4; 7 bases match TRBD1. From germline, CDR1 is SQVTM and CDR2 ANQGSEA. This CDR3 is 13 amino acids long. V shed 4 bases, J shed 3 bases, and the junction held 2 bases outside the gene matches. In nucleotides, the CDR3 is TGCAGCGTTGTCACAGGGGCTAATGAAAAACTGTTTTTT. Its translation: CSVVTGANEKLFF. Full variable domain (outside the CDR3, taken from reference TRBV29-1 and TRBJ1-4): SAVISQKPSRDICQRGTSLTIQCQVDSQVTMMFWYRQQPGQSLTLIATANQGSEATYESGFVIDKFPISRPNLTFSTLTVSNMSPEDSSIYLCSVVTGANEKLFFGSGTQLSVL.

The chain uses TRBV6-5 and TRBJ2-5, with D maybe TRBD2 (6 bases). The J call may not be correct, given that the DNA end is closer to TRBJ2-7. The germline CDR1 and CDR2 sequences are MNHEY and SVGAGI. The CDR3 contains 14 residues. DNA of the CDR3: TGTGCCAGCAGTTACCTCGGGGGACGGTACGAGCAGTACTTC. Amino acids: CASSYLGGRYEQYF.

The chain links TRBV11-1 to TRBJ2-2; 9 nucleotides match TRBD2. Germline-derived CDR1 and CDR2 are SGHAT and FQDESV (reference sequence). J was trimmed by 1 base and V by 1 base; bases with no gene match: 1. The CDR3 is 16 amino acids. The CDR3 is CASSLVLAGNTGELFF. The CDR3 nucleotides read TGTGCCAGCAGCTTAGTACTAGCGGGGAACACCGGGGAGCTGTTTTTT.

The chain has TRBV30 and TRBJ2-7; 8 bases are a match to TRBD2. This CDR3 is 13 amino acids long. J lost 6 bases, V lost 0 bases, and 4 bases had no gene match. CDR1 is GTSNPN and CDR2 is SVGIG in the germline V gene (reference sequence). This chain's CDR3 is CAWSVSGRGEQYF. The CDR3 nucleotides read TGTGCCTGGAGTGTAAGCGGGAGAGGCGAGCAGTACTTC.

This sequence joins TRBV5-4 and TRBJ2-2; D unclear. Trimming removed 4 bases at V and 7 bases at J, with 14 bases between. CDR1 is SGHNT, CDR2 YYREEE, per germline (reference sequence). CDR3 size: 14 residues. The CDR3 loop reads CASSPFKADGELFF. In DNA, the CDR3 is TGTGCCAGCAGCCCATTTAAAGCTGACGGGGAGCTGTTTTTT.

The V call is TRBV2, the J call TRBJ2-5; TRBD2 aligns across 10 bases. CDR1 SNHLY and CDR2 FYNNEI come from the germline V gene. The CDR3 has 13 amino acids. Trimming at V came to 6 bases and at J to 6 bases, leaving 4 bases not matched to a gene. This CDR3 reads CASSLSGRKTQYF. The CDR3 coding sequence is TGTGCCAGCAGCCTTAGCGGGAGGAAGACCCAGTACTTC.

The DNA of the CDR3 is TGTGCCAGCAGTGACTCCGGTGACGGGAGCAATGAGCAGTTCTTC. Translation: CASSDSGDGSNEQFF. The chain has TRBV6-4 and TRBJ2-1; perhaps TRBD2 as D (6 bases). CDR3 length: 15 amino acids. Trimming took off 0 bases at V and 6 bases at J, with 12 bases between the two ends. Germline-derived CDR1 and CDR2 are MRHNA and SNTAGT.

The gene calls are TRBV27 and TRBJ2-4; 12 bases match TRBD2. This CDR3 contains 16 residues. Germline CDR1 and CDR2: MNHEY and SMNVEV (reference sequence). Germline trimming cut 5 bases from V and 2 bases from J; bases unmatched to any gene: 4. The CDR3 DNA reads as TGTGCCAGCAGTACCGGACTAGCGGGAACCAAAAACATTCAGTACTTC. The encoded protein is CASSTGLAGTKNIQYF.

The chain carries TRBV5-1 and TRBJ2-2; 9 nucleotides line up with TRBD2. Trimming took 0 bases from V and 6 from J; bases not matched to a gene: 6. The germline V gene encodes CDR1 SGHRS and CDR2 YFSETQ. There are 16 residues in the CDR3. CDR3 sequence (DNA): TGCGCCAGCAGCTTGGAGGGGACTAGCTCCGCCGGGGAGCTGTTTTTT. Translating it yields CASSLEGTSSAGELFF.

This chain connects TRBV5-6 to TRBJ2-3; 14 bases are shared with TRBD2. The length of the CDR3 is 15 residues. V trimming: 4 bases; J trimming: 4 bases; junction bases outside the gene matches: 2. Germline-derived CDR1 and CDR2 are SGHDT and YYEEEE. This CDR3 reads CASSVTSGGADTQYF. The CDR3 nucleotides read TGTGCCAGCAGCGTGACTAGCGGGGGGGCAGATACGCAGTATTTT.

V usage is TRBV5-1 and J usage is TRBJ2-3, with TRBD2 as a possible D gene (6 bases). V was pared by 0 bases and J by 4 bases, with 9 bases between. CDR1 is SGHRS, CDR2 YFSETQ, per germline. The CDR3 is made up of 14 amino acids. The CDR3 protein is CASSLGGGADTQYF. CDR3 nucleotide sequence: TGCGCCAGCAGCTTGGGAGGAGGGGCAGATACGCAGTATTTT. The full variable domain, rest sourced from reference TRBV5-1 and TRBJ2-3, is KAGVTQTPRYLIKTRGQQVTLSCSPISGHRSVSWYQQTPGQGLQFLFEYFSETQRNKGNFPGRFSGRQFSNSRSEMNVSTLELGDSALYLCASSLGGGADTQYFGPGTRLTVL.

With respect to this clone: Different DNA sequences within this sample yield the same CDR3. The V and J genes are TRBV6-6 and TRBJ2-3, with TRBD2 as a possible D gene (5 bases). V was pared by 5 bases and J by 2 bases, with 14 bases between. The CDR3 runs to 15 residues. Germline V gene sequence: CDR1 MNHNY, CDR2 SVGAGI (reference sequence). The CDR3 loop reads CASSPGSGYTDTQYF. The CDR3 nucleotides are TGTGCCAGCAGTCCGGGGTCGGGCTACACAGATACGCAGTATTTT.

This chain uses TRBV7-8 with TRBJ2-5; tentatively, D is TRBD1 (7 bases). This CDR3 comprises 12 residues. V was cut by 7 bases and J by 3 bases, with 9 bases left in between. The V gene's germline CDR1 is SGHVS and CDR2 FQNEAQ. The CDR3 nucleotides read TGTGCCAGCACCAGGGGGGAAGAGACCCAGTACTTC. Protein sequence: CASTRGEETQYF.

V gene TRBV19 combines with J gene TRBJ2-1; the match to TRBD2 covers 15 bases. The CDR3 length is 19 residues. J gave up 8 bases and V 4 bases, and 15 bases lay outside the gene matches. Germline V CDR1 and CDR2: LNHDA, SQIVND (reference sequence). The chain's CDR3 is CASSTSSRTSGRVRDEQFF. As DNA, the CDR3 is TGTGCCAGTAGTACCAGCTCTCGGACTAGCGGGAGGGTAAGGGATGAGCAGTTCTTC.

The chain links TRBV18 to TRBJ2-7; D might be TRBD1 (5 bases). The CDR3 length is 15 residues. CDR1 is KGHSH and CDR2 is LQKENI in the germline V gene. The V gene lost 2 bases and the J gene lost 2 bases, with 13 bases spanning the gap. CDR3 loop: CASSPWQDIAYEQYF. Here the CDR3 DNA reads TGTGCCAGCTCACCATGGCAGGACATCGCCTACGAGCAGTACTTC.